The rows below give T cell receptor beta chains drawn from one sample of a study of blood T cell repertoires in COVID-19. Clones were read by immunoSEQ multiplex PCR, and TCRdb kept only the in-frame ones, dropping some. Of around 150,000 clones detected, around 87% appear once; the ten largest clones hold 6.5% to 8.5%. The sequenced sample was PBMCs or T cells enriched from blood (not recorded which). The receptor set was obtained from a woman in her forties or fifties who had recovered from COVID-19. The CDR3 runs from the conserved cysteine through the conserved F or W. A D gene is named only where the DNA matches it firmly. Size is omitted from some rows. Given values are once, few, many or a class for expanded clones.

clone size: -; V gene: TRBV19; J gene: TRBJ2-2; D gene: TRBD1; CDR3 protein: CASSTVDRATGELFF; CDR3 DNA: TGTGCCAGTAGTACCGTGGACAGGGCCACCGGGGAGCTGTTTTTT
clone size: -; V gene: TRBV3-1/TRBV3-2; J gene: TRBJ2-5; D gene: -; CDR3 protein: CASSRGGVETQYF; CDR3 DNA: TGTGCCAGCAGCAGGGGGGGTGTGGAGACCCAGTACTTC
clone size: -; V gene: TRBV3-1/TRBV3-2; J gene: TRBJ1-2; D gene: -; CDR3 protein: CASSQDARGWDGYTF; CDR3 DNA: TGTGCCAGCAGCCAAGACGCCAGAGGGTGGGATGGCTACACCTTC
clone size: once; V gene: TRBV5-6; J gene: TRBJ1-2; D gene: -; CDR3 protein: CASSPEQGLVGYTF; CDR3 DNA: TGTGCCAGCAGCCCGGAACAGGGTTTAGTGGGCTACACCTTC
clone size: -; V gene: TRBV12-3/TRBV12-4; J gene: TRBJ1-2; D gene: -; CDR3 protein: CASSPSGFYGYTF; CDR3 DNA: TGTGCCAGCAGTCCCTCCGGGTTCTATGGCTACACCTTC
clone size: -; V gene: TRBV3-1/TRBV3-2; J gene: TRBJ2-6; D gene: -; CDR3 protein: CASSHSSGANVLTF; CDR3 DNA: TGTGCCAGCAGCCATTCTTCTGGGGCCAACGTCCTGACTTTC
clone size: -; V gene: TRBV11-2; J gene: TRBJ2-7; D gene: TRBD1; CDR3 protein: CASTRQGGHYEQYF; CDR3 DNA: TGTGCCAGCACCCGACAGGGGGGTCACTACGAGCAGTACTTC
clone size: -; V gene: TRBV6-5; J gene: TRBJ1-3; D gene: TRBD1; CDR3 protein: CASRTGGGNTIYF; CDR3 DNA: TGTGCCAGCAGGACAGGGGGGGGAAACACCATATATTTT
clone size: -; V gene: TRBV2; J gene: TRBJ1-2; D gene: TRBD1; CDR3 protein: CASSGNRGGYTF; CDR3 DNA: TGTGCCAGCAGCGGAAACAGGGGAGGCTACACCTTC
clone size: -; V gene: TRBV19; J gene: TRBJ1-5; D gene: TRBD1; CDR3 protein: CASFDRGKGGHQPQHF; CDR3 DNA: TGTGCCAGCTTTGACAGGGGAAAGGGAGGCCATCAGCCCCAGCATTTT
clone size: -; V gene: TRBV11-1; J gene: TRBJ1-1; D gene: -; CDR3 protein: CASSEEAHEAFF; CDR3 DNA: TGTGCCAGCAGCGAGGAAGCCCATGAAGCTTTCTTT
clone size: -; V gene: TRBV19; J gene: TRBJ2-1; D gene: TRBD2; CDR3 protein: CASSMGTSGGDGSYNEQFF; CDR3 DNA: TGTGCCAGTAGTATGGGGACTAGCGGGGGGGACGGATCCTACAATGAGCAGTTCTTC
clone size: -; V gene: TRBV19; J gene: TRBJ2-3; D gene: -; CDR3 protein: CASKSGRPGSDTQYF; CDR3 DNA: TGTGCCAGTAAAAGTGGCCGCCCCGGGTCAGATACGCAGTATTTT
clone size: -; V gene: TRBV11-2; J gene: TRBJ2-7; D gene: TRBD2; CDR3 protein: CASSFTSGSYEQYF; CDR3 DNA: TGTGCCAGCAGTTTTACTAGCGGCTCCTACGAGCAGTACTTC
clone size: -; V gene: TRBV6-2/TRBV6-3; J gene: TRBJ1-1; D gene: -; CDR3 protein: CASSNREKAFF; CDR3 DNA: TGTGCCAGCAGTAACAGGGAAAAGGCTTTCTTT
clone size: once; V gene: TRBV11-3; J gene: TRBJ1-3; D gene: -; CDR3 protein: CASSQGEGNTIYF; CDR3 DNA: TGTGCCAGCAGCCAAGGAGAGGGAAACACCATATATTTT
clone size: -; V gene: TRBV29-1; J gene: TRBJ1-2; D gene: -; CDR3 protein: CSVERGFYGYTF; CDR3 DNA: TGCAGCGTTGAAAGAGGGTTCTATGGCTACACCTTC
clone size: -; V gene: TRBV5-1; J gene: TRBJ1-1; D gene: -; CDR3 protein: CASSKDSAEAFF; CDR3 DNA: TGCGCCAGCAGCAAGGACAGTGCCGAAGCTTTCTTT
clone size: -; V gene: TRBV10-3; J gene: TRBJ1-1; D gene: -; CDR3 protein: CAISVKGHTEAFF; CDR3 DNA: TGTGCCATCAGTGTCAAGGGGCACACTGAAGCTTTCTTT
clone size: -; V gene: TRBV5-6; J gene: TRBJ1-4; D gene: TRBD1; CDR3 protein: CASSLGQGSKKLFF; CDR3 DNA: TGTGCCAGCAGCTTAGGACAGGGAAGTAAAAAACTGTTTTTT
clone size: once; V gene: TRBV3-1/TRBV3-2; J gene: TRBJ2-3; D gene: TRBD2; CDR3 protein: CASSRQLLTPAGGTDTQYF; CDR3 DNA: TGTGCCAGCAGCCGCCAGCTTCTTACTCCCGCGGGGGGTACAGATACGCAGTATTTT
clone size: -; V gene: TRBV9; J gene: TRBJ2-7; D gene: -; CDR3 protein: CASSGGASGPSYEQYF; CDR3 DNA: TGTGCCAGCAGCGGGGGGGCTAGCGGCCCCTCCTACGAGCAGTACTTC
clone size: -; V gene: TRBV3-1/TRBV3-2; J gene: TRBJ2-2; D gene: -; CDR3 protein: CASSQVDWGQENTGELFF; CDR3 DNA: TGTGCCAGCAGCCAAGTGGATTGGGGGCAGGAGAACACCGGGGAGCTGTTTTTT
clone size: -; V gene: TRBV6-5; J gene: TRBJ1-6; D gene: TRBD1; CDR3 protein: CASSFRDSVPNSPLHF; CDR3 DNA: TGTGCCAGCAGTTTTCGGGACAGCGTCCCTAATTCACCCCTCCACTTT
clone size: -; V gene: TRBV4-3; J gene: TRBJ1-5; D gene: TRBD1; CDR3 protein: CASSQDLTGAKNQPQHF; CDR3 DNA: TGCGCCAGCAGCCAAGATCTCACAGGGGCCAAAAATCAGCCCCAGCATTTT
clone size: -; V gene: TRBV7-2; J gene: TRBJ2-1; D gene: TRBD1; CDR3 protein: CASSDARGQGRPNEQFF; CDR3 DNA: TGTGCCAGCAGCGACGCCCGGGGACAGGGTAGGCCCAATGAGCAGTTCTTC
clone size: -; V gene: TRBV11-2; J gene: TRBJ1-1; D gene: -; CDR3 protein: CASSLETTRHNTEAFF; CDR3 DNA: TGTGCCAGCAGCTTAGAGACGACACGCCACAACACTGAAGCTTTCTTT
clone size: -; V gene: TRBV7-2; J gene: TRBJ1-3; D gene: TRBD1; CDR3 protein: CASSLALGQGGTGNTIYF; CDR3 DNA: TGTGCCAGCAGCTTAGCCTTGGGACAGGGTGGAACTGGAAACACCATATATTTT
clone size: -; V gene: TRBV3-1/TRBV3-2; J gene: TRBJ2-7; D gene: TRBD2; CDR3 protein: CASSSRTSGRPYEQYF; CDR3 DNA: TGTGCCAGCAGCTCCCGGACTAGCGGGCGCCCCTACGAGCAGTACTTC
clone size: -; V gene: TRBV7-7; J gene: TRBJ2-2; D gene: -; CDR3 protein: CASSLGAANTGELFF; CDR3 DNA: TGTGCCAGCAGCTTAGGGGCCGCGAACACCGGGGAGCTGTTTTTT
clone size: many; V gene: TRBV19; J gene: TRBJ1-4; D gene: TRBD1; CDR3 protein: CASSRRGLGEKLFF; CDR3 DNA: TGTGCCAGTAGTCGCAGGGGGCTTGGGGAAAAACTGTTTTTT
clone size: -; V gene: TRBV7-8; J gene: TRBJ2-5; D gene: TRBD2; CDR3 protein: CASSLGRGGVRETQYF; CDR3 DNA: TGTGCCAGCAGCTTAGGGCGGGGGGGAGTTCGAGAGACCCAGTACTTC
clone size: -; V gene: TRBV7-2; J gene: TRBJ1-1; D gene: -; CDR3 protein: CASSLWGQMNTEAFF; CDR3 DNA: TGTGCCAGCAGCTTATGGGGGCAAATGAACACTGAAGCTTTCTTT
clone size: -; V gene: TRBV7-6; J gene: TRBJ1-1; D gene: TRBD1; CDR3 protein: CASSLGQGGAGAFF; CDR3 DNA: TGTGCCAGCAGCCTCGGACAGGGGGGAGCCGGAGCTTTCTTT
clone size: few; V gene: TRBV7-9; J gene: TRBJ2-5; D gene: -; CDR3 protein: CASSLNGVFQETQYF; CDR3 DNA: TGTGCCAGCAGCTTAAATGGAGTGTTCCAAGAGACCCAGTACTTC
clone size: -; V gene: TRBV7-3; J gene: TRBJ1-2; D gene: TRBD1; CDR3 protein: CASSLTGQVYGYTF; CDR3 DNA: TGTGCCAGCAGCTTAACAGGACAGGTCTATGGCTACACCTTC
clone size: -; V gene: TRBV18; J gene: TRBJ2-2; D gene: -; CDR3 protein: CASSTGTGNTGELFF; CDR3 DNA: TGTGCCAGCTCAACCGGGACTGGAAACACCGGGGAGCTGTTTTTT
clone size: -; V gene: TRBV4-2; J gene: TRBJ2-2; D gene: TRBD2; CDR3 protein: CASSQDGSGGAGELFF; CDR3 DNA: TGTGCCAGCAGCCAAGATGGTAGCGGGGGGGCCGGGGAGCTGTTTTTT
clone size: few; V gene: TRBV28; J gene: TRBJ1-4; D gene: TRBD1; CDR3 protein: CASSRTGGEKLFF; CDR3 DNA: TGTGCCAGCAGTCGGACAGGGGGTGAAAAACTGTTTTTT
clone size: -; V gene: TRBV6-2/TRBV6-3; J gene: TRBJ2-7; D gene: TRBD1; CDR3 protein: CASSYSRGQHSYEQYF; CDR3 DNA: TGTGCCAGCAGTTACTCGAGGGGGCAGCACTCCTACGAGCAGTACTTC
clone size: -; V gene: TRBV11-3; J gene: TRBJ1-1; D gene: -; CDR3 protein: CASSLDPDLTGGAFF; CDR3 DNA: TGTGCCAGCAGCTTAGATCCGGACCTCACCGGGGGAGCTTTCTTT
clone size: -; V gene: TRBV5-1; J gene: TRBJ2-6; D gene: -; CDR3 protein: CASSLAPGSGANVLTF; CDR3 DNA: TGCGCCAGCAGCTTGGCCCCAGGGTCTGGGGCCAACGTCCTGACTTTC
clone size: -; V gene: TRBV7-9; J gene: TRBJ2-1; D gene: TRBD2; CDR3 protein: CASSSTGTSYDEQFF; CDR3 DNA: TGTGCCAGCAGCTCTACCGGGACTAGCTACGATGAGCAGTTCTTC
clone size: -; V gene: TRBV5-1; J gene: TRBJ1-4; D gene: TRBD1; CDR3 protein: CASSLRGQGSEKLFF; CDR3 DNA: TGCGCCAGCAGCCTGAGGGGACAGGGAAGTGAAAAACTGTTTTTT
clone size: -; V gene: TRBV19; J gene: TRBJ1-4; D gene: -; CDR3 protein: CASSPQVNEKLFF; CDR3 DNA: TGTGCCAGTAGCCCACAGGTTAATGAAAAACTGTTTTTT
clone size: -; V gene: TRBV6-5; J gene: TRBJ2-7; D gene: -; CDR3 protein: CASSLQGSYEQYF; CDR3 DNA: TGTGCCAGCAGCCTACAGGGATCCTACGAGCAGTACTTC
clone size: -; V gene: TRBV11-3; J gene: TRBJ1-1; D gene: TRBD1; CDR3 protein: CASSLTGYTEAFF; CDR3 DNA: TGTGCCAGCAGCTTGACAGGGTACACTGAAGCTTTCTTT
clone size: -; V gene: TRBV14; J gene: TRBJ2-7; D gene: -; CDR3 protein: CASSQDLRRAQYF; CDR3 DNA: TGTGCCAGCAGCCAAGATCTTCGGAGAGCGCAGTACTTC
clone size: -; V gene: TRBV30; J gene: TRBJ1-5; D gene: -; CDR3 protein: CAWRNPGQANQPQHF; CDR3 DNA: TGTGCCTGGAGGAACCCGGGACAAGCTAATCAGCCCCAGCATTTT
clone size: -; V gene: TRBV15; J gene: TRBJ2-1; D gene: -; CDR3 protein: CATSREAHEQFF; CDR3 DNA: TGTGCCACCAGCAGAGAGGCCCATGAGCAGTTCTTC
clone size: -; V gene: TRBV20-1; J gene: TRBJ2-3; D gene: TRBD1; CDR3 protein: CSASPGTGVADTQYF; CDR3 DNA: TGCAGTGCTAGTCCCGGGACAGGGGTCGCAGATACGCAGTATTTT
clone size: -; V gene: TRBV6-4; J gene: TRBJ2-3; D gene: TRBD2; CDR3 protein: CASSEGLETDTQYF; CDR3 DNA: TGTGCCAGCAGTGAGGGACTAGAGACAGATACGCAGTATTTT
clone size: -; V gene: TRBV11-1; J gene: TRBJ2-5; D gene: -; CDR3 protein: CASRDSGKETQYF; CDR3 DNA: TGTGCCAGCAGAGACTCAGGGAAAGAGACCCAGTACTTC
clone size: -; V gene: TRBV3-1/TRBV3-2; J gene: TRBJ2-7; D gene: -; CDR3 protein: CASRERTSYEQYF; CDR3 DNA: TGTGCCAGCAGGGAAAGGACATCCTACGAGCAGTACTTC
clone size: -; V gene: TRBV18; J gene: TRBJ2-7; D gene: -; CDR3 protein: CASSPSVTGYEQYF; CDR3 DNA: TGTGCCAGCTCACCGAGTGTGACAGGTTACGAGCAGTACTTC
clone size: -; V gene: TRBV5-1; J gene: TRBJ2-2; D gene: -; CDR3 protein: CASSSQGLLNTGELFF; CDR3 DNA: TGCGCCAGCAGCTCCCAGGGCCTACTGAACACCGGGGAGCTGTTTTTT
clone size: -; V gene: TRBV11-3; J gene: TRBJ2-6; D gene: -; CDR3 protein: CASSSKMGSSPSSGANVLTF; CDR3 DNA: TGTGCCAGCAGCTCTAAAATGGGCTCCTCCCCTTCCTCTGGGGCCAACGTCCTGACTTTC
clone size: few; V gene: TRBV19; J gene: TRBJ2-7; D gene: TRBD2; CDR3 protein: CASSQGLAAFPYEQYF; CDR3 DNA: TGTGCCAGTAGCCAGGGACTAGCGGCTTTTCCCTACGAGCAGTACTTC
clone size: -; V gene: TRBV19; J gene: TRBJ2-1; D gene: -; CDR3 protein: CASSSGGVYNEQFF; CDR3 DNA: TGTGCCAGTAGTAGTGGCGGTGTCTACAATGAGCAGTTCTTC